A selection of T cell receptor beta chains follows, all from one sample in a study of beta chain features in type 1 diabetes. This table comes from immunoSEQ multiplex PCR, and its TCRdb copy is limited to in-frame clones, with some not included. The sample comprises 20,000 to 30,000 clones, around half of which are singletons, and 0.3% rests with the top ten. Sequences were obtained from stem cell memory CD4+ T cells from blood. Source of these receptors: a man younger than 40 with type 1 diabetes. Each CDR3 is given with its conserved first and last residue. A D gene is named only where the DNA matches it firmly. Clone size is shown for a subset of rows, as once, few, many or a class of expanded clone.

J gene	D gene	V gene	clone size	CDR3 protein	CDR3 DNA
TRBJ1-2	NA	TRBV4-1	NA	CASSPMGTRIGGYTF	TGCGCCAGCAGCCCCATGGGGACTCGGATTGGTGGCTACACCTTC
TRBJ2-2	NA	TRBV23-1	NA	CAPDTGELFF	TGCGCCCCGGACACCGGGGAGCTGTTTTTT
TRBJ2-3	TRBD1	TRBV5-1	NA	CASSLEITGDGTDTQYF	TGCGCCAGCAGCTTGGAAATTACAGGGGACGGCACAGATACGCAGTATTTT
TRBJ1-5	TRBD1	TRBV6-1	NA	CAVRQGDQPQHF	TGTGCCGTCCGTCAGGGGGATCAGCCCCAGCATTTT
TRBJ2-2	NA	TRBV6-5	few	CASSKDSRPTGELFF	TGTGCCAGCAGTAAAGACAGTCGTCCCACCGGGGAGCTGTTTTTT
TRBJ1-2	TRBD1	TRBV4-1	NA	CASSLGDSNYGYTF	TGCGCCAGCAGCCTAGGGGACAGTAACTATGGCTACACCTTC
TRBJ1-1	TRBD1	TRBV6-5	NA	CASSRTGGRTEAFF	TGTGCCAGCAGTAGGACAGGGGGCAGGACTGAAGCTTTCTTT
TRBJ2-5	NA	TRBV6-5	few	CASKEGGGRETQYF	TGTGCCAGCAAGGAGGGGGGGGGCAGAGAGACCCAGTACTTC
TRBJ1-5	TRBD1	TRBV6-1	NA	CASSEGAGGAEPQHF	TGTGCCAGCAGTGAGGGGGCAGGGGGCGCGGAGCCCCAGCATTTT
TRBJ2-1	TRBD1	TRBV6-5	NA	CASSYQGQGPNEQFF	TGTGCCAGCAGTTACCAGGGACAGGGTCCGAATGAGCAGTTCTTC
TRBJ1-3	TRBD1	TRBV30	NA	CAWRRDSLSGNTIYF	TGTGCCTGGAGGAGGGACAGCCTCTCTGGAAACACCATATATTTT
TRBJ1-2	NA	TRBV13	NA	CASSNTGRGGYTF	TGTGCCAGCAGTAATACAGGGCGAGGAGGCTACACCTTC
TRBJ1-1	NA	TRBV6-5	NA	CASSYGHRNTEAFF	TGTGCCAGCAGTTACGGTCACAGGAACACTGAAGCTTTCTTT
TRBJ2-3	TRBD2	TRBV5-1	NA	CASSLARGDTDTQYF	TGCGCCAGCAGCTTGGCTCGGGGGGACACAGATACGCAGTATTTT
TRBJ2-7	TRBD2	TRBV5-1	NA	CASSSISGSPEQYF	TGCGCCAGCAGCTCAATTAGCGGGAGTCCCGAGCAGTACTTC
TRBJ1-4	TRBD1	TRBV6-1	NA	CASTSRQGDEKLFF	TGTGCCAGCACAAGTAGACAGGGCGATGAAAAACTGTTTTTT
TRBJ2-7	TRBD2	TRBV11-2	NA	CASSPSGGTSGRHIEQYF	TGTGCCAGCAGCCCTAGTGGGGGGACTAGCGGGAGGCATATCGAGCAGTACTTC
TRBJ2-1	TRBD2	TRBV11-2	NA	CASSSLRVAGDNEQFF	TGTGCCAGCAGCTCCCTTAGGGTAGCGGGAGACAATGAGCAGTTCTTC
TRBJ2-7	NA	TRBV6-1	once	CASSAARVIRQYF	TGTGCCAGCAGTGCGGCCAGGGTAATACGGCAGTACTTC
TRBJ2-2	NA	TRBV9	NA	CASSPRGTLTGELFF	TGTGCCAGCAGCCCCCGGGGGACCCTGACCGGGGAGCTGTTTTTT
TRBJ1-4	NA	TRBV19	NA	CASSTAGSTNEKLFF	TGTGCCAGTAGTACCGCCGGTTCAACTAATGAAAAACTGTTTTTT
TRBJ1-1	NA	TRBV6-1	NA	CASSDQRANTEAFF	TGTGCCAGCAGTGATCAGCGAGCGAACACTGAAGCTTTCTTT
TRBJ1-5	NA	TRBV19	NA	CASSDSTSNQPQHF	TGTGCCAGTAGTGACAGTACTAGCAATCAGCCCCAGCATTTT
TRBJ1-6	NA	TRBV6-1	few	CASSDRRGDSPLHF	TGTGCCAGCAGTGACAGGCGGGGAGATTCACCCCTCCACTTT
TRBJ1-1	NA	TRBV11-2	once	CASSPGRAEAFF	TGTGCCAGCAGCCCGGGCAGGGCTGAAGCTTTCTTT
TRBJ2-3	NA	TRBV5-1	NA	CASSLEWRSTDTQYF	TGCGCCAGCAGCTTGGAGTGGCGGTCCACAGATACGCAGTATTTT
TRBJ2-4	NA	TRBV5-4	NA	CASSLGGDGGIQYF	TGTGCCAGCAGCTTGGGGGGGGACGGTGGCATTCAGTACTTC
TRBJ2-1	TRBD1	TRBV6-6	NA	CASSARDRGYNEQFF	TGTGCCAGCAGTGCCCGGGACAGGGGCTACAATGAGCAGTTCTTC
TRBJ2-7	NA	TRBV18	NA	CASSPEVQSYEQYF	TGTGCCAGCTCACCAGAGGTTCAGTCCTACGAGCAGTACTTC
TRBJ2-7	TRBD1	TRBV30	few	CAWSVPGQGFSRPSSFYEQYF	TGTGCCTGGAGTGTCCCGGGACAGGGATTCTCGAGGCCCTCCTCCTTTTACGAGCAGTACTTC
TRBJ1-2	NA	TRBV10-3	few	CAISESGVWGYTF	TGTGCCATCAGTGAGTCGGGCGTTTGGGGCTACACCTTC
TRBJ1-2	TRBD1	TRBV7-9	NA	CASSSDRGGNYGYTF	TGTGCCAGCAGCTCGGACAGGGGAGGCAACTATGGCTACACCTTC
TRBJ2-1	NA	TRBV7-8	NA	CATKHERSYNEQFF	TGTGCCACCAAACACGAGAGGTCCTACAATGAGCAGTTCTTC
TRBJ2-5	TRBD2	TRBV5-4	few	CASSPTKASGQETQYF	TGTGCCAGCAGCCCCACCAAGGCTAGCGGACAAGAGACCCAGTACTTC
TRBJ1-4	NA	TRBV2	few	CASSRRGTDEKLFF	TGTGCCAGCAGTCGCAGGGGCACGGATGAAAAACTGTTTTTT
TRBJ2-7	TRBD1	TRBV28	NA	CASSPGQGAREQYF	TGTGCCAGCAGTCCCGGACAGGGGGCGAGGGAGCAGTACTTC
TRBJ2-5	NA	TRBV7-2	NA	CASSFPGYQETQYF	TGTGCCAGCAGCTTTCCCGGGTACCAAGAGACCCAGTACTTC
TRBJ2-2	TRBD1	TRBV6-1	NA	CASSGTGGGMDTGELFF	TGTGCCAGCAGTGGGACAGGGGGCGGAATGGACACCGGGGAGCTGTTTTTT
TRBJ1-1	NA	TRBV6-5	NA	CASKPGHWNTEAFF	TGTGCCAGCAAGCCGGGACACTGGAACACTGAAGCTTTCTTT
TRBJ1-2	TRBD1	TRBV7-9	few	CASREQGSDGYTF	TGTGCCAGCAGGGAACAGGGGTCTGATGGCTACACCTTC
TRBJ1-1	TRBD1	TRBV23-1	NA	CASTPLWDRNTEAFF	TGCGCCAGCACACCCCTTTGGGACAGGAACACTGAAGCTTTCTTT
TRBJ2-6	NA	TRBV11-3	NA	CASSFGFSGANVLTF	TGTGCCAGCAGCTTCGGTTTCTCTGGGGCCAACGTCCTGACTTTC
TRBJ1-1	TRBD1	TRBV28	NA	CASRRQGARAEAFF	TGTGCCAGCAGGCGACAGGGGGCGCGGGCTGAAGCTTTCTTT
TRBJ2-1	TRBD2	TRBV5-6	NA	CASSLTSGSANEQFF	TGTGCCAGCAGCTTAACTAGCGGGAGTGCTAATGAGCAGTTCTTC
TRBJ2-1	NA	TRBV19	NA	CASNRGGTGNEQFF	TGTGCCAGTAATAGGGGGGGCACGGGCAATGAGCAGTTCTTC
TRBJ2-7	TRBD2	TRBV2	NA	CASSQNGGAVSEQYF	TGTGCCAGCAGTCAGAACGGGGGGGCGGTGTCTGAGCAGTACTTC
TRBJ1-2	TRBD1	TRBV9	NA	CASSVQGAEGYTF	TGTGCCAGCAGCGTGCAGGGGGCAGAAGGCTACACCTTC
TRBJ1-1	TRBD1	TRBV19	NA	CATAPGQRNTEAFF	TGTGCCACAGCCCCGGGACAGAGGAACACTGAAGCTTTCTTT
TRBJ2-1	TRBD2	TRBV19	NA	CASSALAGSYNEQFF	TGTGCCAGTAGTGCACTAGCGGGGTCCTACAATGAGCAGTTCTTC
TRBJ2-2	NA	TRBV29-1	few	CSALWPGELFF	TGCAGCGCCCTTTGGCCCGGGGAGCTGTTTTTT
TRBJ2-3	TRBD1	TRBV4-1	NA	CASSHPRDRGTDTQYF	TGCGCCAGCAGCCACCCCCGGGACAGGGGAACAGATACGCAGTATTTT
TRBJ2-5	NA	TRBV29-1	NA	CSVDRGPYRETQYF	TGCAGCGTTGACAGGGGCCCTTACAGGGAGACCCAGTACTTC
TRBJ2-3	TRBD1	TRBV5-8	NA	CATHRGPGSTDTQYF	TGTGCCACTCACAGGGGGCCGGGAAGCACAGATACGCAGTATTTT
TRBJ2-3	NA	TRBV29-1	NA	CSVGTDADTQYF	TGCAGCGTTGGGACAGACGCAGATACGCAGTATTTT
TRBJ1-1	NA	TRBV5-4	NA	CASSPLGAVNTEAFF	TGTGCCAGCAGCCCCCTGGGGGCCGTGAACACTGAAGCTTTCTTT
TRBJ1-6	TRBD1	TRBV27	few	CASSPGTGGAGTVSSPLHF	TGTGCCAGCAGTCCCGGGACAGGGGGCGCAGGGACTGTCAGCTCACCCCTCCACTTT
TRBJ2-3	TRBD2	TRBV6-5	NA	CASSFGGEPPVSQYF	TGTGCCAGCAGTTTCGGGGGGGAGCCGCCAGTGTCGCAGTATTTT
TRBJ2-7	TRBD1	TRBV10-3	NA	CATYDRVEQYF	TGTGCCACCTATGACAGGGTCGAGCAGTACTTC
TRBJ2-3	NA	TRBV14	NA	CASSQALALSTDTQYF	TGTGCCAGCAGCCAAGCCCTAGCGCTAAGCACAGATACGCAGTATTTT
TRBJ1-2	TRBD1	TRBV5-1	few	CASSSTGTGLLNYTF	TGCGCCAGCAGCTCTACCGGGACAGGGCTTCTTAACTACACCTTC